This TCR beta chain derives from a study of human T cells and chemical hapten exposure. Via MiXCR, TCRdb re-called the RACE reads, giving one row per CDR3 protein. The sample holds roughly 92,000 distinct CDR3 sequences, about an eighth seen once. The CDR3 runs to 16 residues. With V trimmed by 6 bases and J by 7 bases, 14 bases remained unmatched. The germline CDR1 and CDR2 sequences are LGHNT and FRNRAP. The time point: patch test 2, 6 weeks after DPC sensitization. Described treatment: therapeutic diphenylcyclopropenone sensitization with weekly scalp DPC. This clonotype was seen many times. The TCR was taken from a woman aged 40 to 55 with alopecia areata. Some clones in this sample may be carry-over from other donors' samples. The gene calls are TRBV12-5 and TRBJ1-1; TRBD1 agrees at 10 bases. The sequenced sample was whole blood, obtained in connection with sensitization to the hapten diphenylcyclopropenone (DPC). The CDR3 here is CASGQGQGVGGSEAFF. DNA for the CDR3: TGTGCTAGTGGCCAAGGACAGGGGGTTGGTGGTAGTGAAGCTTTCTTT.